This TCR beta chain originates from a study of blood T cell repertoires in COVID-19. Germline CDR1 reads SGHAT; CDR2 reads FQNNGV. The CDR3 is 14 amino acids. V shed 0 bases and J shed 6 bases, with 9 bases lying between them. Each participant's cohort was designated according to participant-reported clinical history. Clones were read by immunoSEQ multiplex PCR, and TCRdb kept only the in-frame ones, dropping some. The sample gives under 300,000 clones, around 90% of which show up once; 2% to 2.5% is in the top ten. The sequenced material came from PBMCs or T cells enriched from blood (not recorded which). The chain carries TRBV11-2 and TRBJ2-1, with D maybe TRBD2 (6 bases). The source of this sequence is a woman aged 55-70 years in a cohort exposed to, infected with or recovered from COVID-19 (not recorded which). CDR3 bases: TGTGCCAGCAGCTTAGAGGCTAGCGTCAATGAGCAGTTCTTC. This sequence encodes CASSLEASVNEQFF.